The 13 T cell receptor beta chains in this list originate from one sample, sequenced in a study of vaccination effects on CD4 cells after COVID-19. The protocol was immunoSEQ multiplex PCR, while the TCRdb copy is restricted to in-frame clones and leaves out a portion. The sample shows approximately 12,000 clones, 65% to 75% of them seen only once. Within the ViraFEST assay, antigen-specific CD4+ T cells underwent expansion with viral peptide pools prior to sequencing. After around nine days in culture, the CD4+ T cells were isolated. BNT162b2 vaccine or mRNA-1273 vaccine was given to participants in two doses. Their target antigens are unknown. This sample comprised CD4+ T cells from PBMCs cultured with SARS-CoV-2 spike peptides, obtained after COVID-19 vaccination. The origin of the receptors is a human donor who received a COVID-19 vaccine.

This chain links TRBV7-6 with TRBJ1-1, with D unclear. Germline V gene data show CDR1 as SGHVS and CDR2 as FNYEAQ. The CDR3 is made up of 13 amino acids. The V and J ends lost 1 base and 3 bases respectively, with 6 bases between them. CDR3 nucleotides: TGTGCCAGCAGCTTAGAAGTTTACACTGAAGCTTTCTTT. Residues: CASSLEVYTEAFF.

The chain carries TRBV5-1 and TRBJ1-2; 8 bases fit TRBD1. The CDR3 has 13 residues. Germline-derived CDR1 and CDR2 are SGHRS and YFSETQ. Unmatched junction bases numbered 6, after V lost 5 bases and J lost 6 bases. CDR3 DNA sequence: TGCGCCAGCAGATCCGGACAGGGAGATGGCTACACCTTC. It codes for CASRSGQGDGYTF.

The chain joins TRBV7-9 to TRBJ2-7, with D hard to call. Deletions cut 2 bases from V and 3 bases from J, with 14 bases between. Germline V lookup: CDR1 SEHNR, CDR2 FQNEAQ (reference sequence). This CDR3 region has 15 residues. CDR3 nucleotide sequence: TGTGCCAGCAGCTTATTTAAGGGTCAGCACTACGAGCAGTACTTC. As protein: CASSLFKGQHYEQYF.

This clone was seen a few times. The chain combines TRBV24-1 with TRBJ2-1; weak D call: TRBD2 (6 bases). Germline CDR1 is KGHDR and CDR2 is SFDVKD. The V end was cut by 3 bases, the J end by 5 bases, with 13 bases between. This CDR3 is built from 15 residues. CDR3 loop: CATSDPSGGNNEQFF. CDR3 nucleotides: TGTGCCACCAGTGATCCATCCGGGGGAAACAATGAGCAGTTCTTC.

The rearrangement joins TRBV30 to TRBJ2-3, with 13 bases aligning to TRBD2. With 0 bases clipped from V and 4 bases from J, the junction kept 7 bases outside the gene matches. Germline CDR1 GTSNPN, CDR2 SVGIG (reference sequence). The CDR3 totals 17 residues. The CDR3 sequence is CAWSVGLAGVGADTQYF. Here the CDR3 DNA reads TGTGCCTGGAGTGTAGGACTAGCGGGAGTGGGCGCAGATACGCAGTATTTT.

The chain is built from TRBV30 and TRBJ2-6, with no clear D. The CDR3 is 13 amino acids. The germline CDR1 and CDR2 sequences are GTSNPN and SVGIG (reference sequence). Trimming took 3 bases from V and 0 from J, leaving 3 bases between them. The CDR3 reads CAWRSSGANVLTF. The DNA for the CDR3 is TGTGCCTGGAGGAGCTCTGGGGCCAACGTCCTGACTTTC.

A remark on this clone: A read error may produce the germline difference seen at one junction end. The genes are TRBV6-1 and TRBJ1-1, with D possibly matching TRBD1 (6 bases). Germline CDR1 reads MNHNS; CDR2 reads SASEGT. CDR3 length: 14 residues. CDR3 sequence reads: CASREEQGNTEAFF. The CDR3 DNA follows: TGTGCCAGCAGAGAAGAACAGGGGAACACTGAAGCTTTCTTT.

The chain combines TRBV5-1 with TRBJ2-5, with TRBD1 matching 8 bases. Germline V gene data show CDR1 as SGHRS and CDR2 as YFSETQ. V lost 3 bases, J lost 0 bases, and 4 bases stayed unmatched. The CDR3 contains 15 residues. CDR3 nucleotide sequence: TGCGCCAGCAGCTCGGGACAGGTGTACCAAGAGACCCAGTACTTC. Translating gives CASSSGQVYQETQYF.

The V gene is TRBV18, the J gene TRBJ2-3, with D tentatively TRBD1 (5 bases). CDR1 and CDR2 from the germline V gene are KGHSH and LQKENI. Trimming shortened V by 3 bases and J by 2 bases, and 15 bases separated the two germline ends. This CDR3 region has 16 residues. The CDR3 DNA is TGTGCCAGCTCACCTCTCGCAGGGCTCGTCACAGATACGCAGTATTTT. Translated, it gives CASSPLAGLVTDTQYF. The full variable domain, in which reference TRBV18 and TRBJ2-3 provide the parts outside the CDR3, is NAGVMQNPRHLVRRRGQEARLRCSPMKGHSHVYWYRQLPEEGLKFMVYLQKENIIDESGMPKERFSAEFPKEGPSILRIQQVVRGDSAAYFCASSPLAGLVTDTQYFGPGTRLTVL.

This clone appeared once. The V call is TRBV4-3, the J call TRBJ1-2; D is perhaps TRBD1 (5 bases). Looked up from germline, CDR1 is LGHNA and CDR2 is YSLEER. Trimming cost V 0 bases and J 3 bases, with 14 bases left between them. The CDR3 loop spans 16 amino acids. The DNA for the CDR3 is TGCGCCAGCAGCCAAGATCTGAGACAGAACTACTATGGCTACACCTTC. It is translated as CASSQDLRQNYYGYTF.

The chain has TRBV5-1 and TRBJ2-3; 11 nucleotides match TRBD2. V dropped 0 bases and J dropped 5; count of bases not matched to a gene: 8. Germline values: CDR1 SGHRS, CDR2 YFSETQ. This CDR3 has 17 residues. CDR3 DNA sequence: TGCGCCAGCAGCTTGGCGATAGCGGGAGGGCCGCAAGATACGCAGTATTTT. It translates to CASSLAIAGGPQDTQYF.

The chain has TRBV25-1 and TRBJ2-3, with unresolved D. V lost 6 bases to trimming and J lost 0 bases, with 7 bases between them. This CDR3 comprises 13 residues. CDR1 is MGHDK and CDR2 is SYGVNS in the germline V gene. The CDR3: CASSPTSTDTQYF. The CDR3 DNA follows: TGTGCCAGCAGCCCCACTAGCACAGATACGCAGTATTTT.

In regard to this clone: Other DNA sequences of this sample code for an identical CDR3. The gene calls are TRBV30 and TRBJ1-2; the match to TRBD1 covers 8 bases. CDR1 and CDR2 from the germline V gene are GTSNPN and SVGIG (reference sequence). There are 10 residues in the CDR3. Unmatched junction bases numbered 0, after V lost 5 bases and J lost 7 bases. CDR3 sequence reads: CAWDRGGYTF. CDR3 sequence (DNA): TGTGCCTGGGACAGGGGTGGCTACACCTTC.